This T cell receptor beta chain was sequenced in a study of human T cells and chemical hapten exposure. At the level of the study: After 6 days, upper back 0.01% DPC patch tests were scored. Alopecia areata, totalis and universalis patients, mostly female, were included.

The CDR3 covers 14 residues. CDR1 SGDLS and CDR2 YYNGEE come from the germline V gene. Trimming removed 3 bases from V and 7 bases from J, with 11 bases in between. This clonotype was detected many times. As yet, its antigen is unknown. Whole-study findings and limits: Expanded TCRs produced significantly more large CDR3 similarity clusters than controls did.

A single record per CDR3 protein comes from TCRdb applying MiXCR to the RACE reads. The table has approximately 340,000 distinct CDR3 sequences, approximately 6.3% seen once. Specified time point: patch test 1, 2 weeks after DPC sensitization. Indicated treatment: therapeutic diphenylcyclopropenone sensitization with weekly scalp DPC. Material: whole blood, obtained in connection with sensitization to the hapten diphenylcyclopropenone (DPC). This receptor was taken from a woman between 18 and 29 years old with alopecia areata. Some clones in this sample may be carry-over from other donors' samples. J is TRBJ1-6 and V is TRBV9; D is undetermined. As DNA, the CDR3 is TGTGCCAGCAGCGAGGGTTCGACCAATTCACCCCTCCACTTT. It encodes CASSEGSTNSPLHF.